This record concerns one T cell receptor beta chain sequence. CDR1 is SEHNR, CDR2 FQNEAQ, per germline (reference sequence). Trimming removed 5 bases at V and 2 bases at J, with 6 bases between. The CDR3 totals 12 residues. The Seattle patients joined while their infection was active and were tracked longitudinally afterward. Original processing notes: Amplifying reference gene primers gave estimates of nucleated cell counts. Here immunoSEQ multiplex PCR was the method, and the copy in TCRdb shows in-frame clones only, minus some. D and trimming were read from the DNA, whereas the V and J calls and clone size are those reported in that table. The repertoire holds 150,000 to 200,000 clones, with 80% to 95% as singletons. The data originate from a study of blood T cell repertoires in COVID-19. Looking at the study overall: Acute-phase and convalescent COVID-19 samples originated in the United States, Italy and Spain.

Sequencing was done on a sample of peripheral blood. This chain joins TRBV7-9 and TRBJ1-1; no definite D call. This clonotype originated in a woman in her fifties or sixties with COVID-19, enrolled during active disease. The CDR3 DNA reads TGTGCCAGCAGCCGCTATAACACTGAAGCTTTCTTT. Translation gives CASSRYNTEAFF. The full variable domain, in which reference TRBV7-9 and TRBJ1-1 provide the parts outside the CDR3, is DTGVSQNPRHKITKRGQNVTFRCDPISEHNRLYWYRQTLGQGPEFLTYFQNEAQLEKSRLLSDRFSAERPKGSFSTLEIQRTEQGDSAMYLCASSRYNTEAFFGQGTRLTVV.